These 13 T cell receptor beta chains share one sample of origin, sequenced in a study of blood T cell repertoires in COVID-19. Method: immunoSEQ multiplex PCR; TCRdb's copy keeps in-frame clones and lacks some. The table shows about 67,000 clones, with roughly 85% occurring only once. The sample consisted of peripheral blood. All receptors derive from a woman of 80 years or more with acute or convalescent COVID-19.

The chain has TRBV18 and TRBJ2-7; D gene uncertain. The CDR3 extends over 13 amino acids. In germline, CDR1 is KGHSH, CDR2 LQKENI. Between the trimmed V and J ends, which lost 3 bases and 3 bases, there was a span of 9 bases. CDR3 in DNA: TGTGCCAGCTCACCGTCGGAGAACTACGAGCAGTACTTC. Translation: CASSPSENYEQYF.

The chain uses TRBV29-1 and TRBJ2-5, with TRBD2 matching over 10 bases. The CDR3 consists of 15 residues. Germline trimming cut 6 bases from V and 5 bases from J; bases unmatched to any gene: 12. CDR1 SQVTM and CDR2 ANQGSEA come from the germline V gene. The CDR3 nucleotides read TGCAGCGTGCACACTGGAGCGGGAGGGCCTGAGACCCAGTACTTC. Its translation: CSVHTGAGGPETQYF.

The chain links TRBV10-3 to TRBJ1-2, with D hard to call. V gave up 11 bases and J gave up 3 bases, with 16 bases separating them. In germline, CDR1 is ENHRY, CDR2 SYGVKD. The CDR3 has 13 amino acids. CDR3 sequence reads: CAVSQRADYGYTF. The CDR3 coding sequence is TGTGCCGTCTCCCAGAGGGCCGACTATGGCTACACCTTC.

The table lists this clone with a few counts. The gene calls are TRBV19 and TRBJ2-4; 7 bases fit TRBD2. This CDR3 comprises 13 residues. Germline CDR1 is LNHDA and CDR2 is SQIVND (reference sequence). V was pared by 2 bases and J by 13 bases, with 8 bases of the junction left unmatched. The CDR3 nucleotides read TGTGCCAGTAGTATATTGGACGGAGCGGGACAGTACTTC. Translation gives CASSILDGAGQYF. Complete variable domain (other parts from reference TRBV19 and TRBJ2-4): DGGITQSPKYLFRKEGQNVTLSCEQNLNHDAMYWYRQDPGQGLRLIYYSQIVNDFQKGDIAEGYSVSREKKESFPLTVTSAQKNPTAFYLCASSILDGAGQYFGAGTRLSVL.

The chain carries TRBV29-1 and TRBJ1-6; no definite D call. Per the germline V gene, CDR1 is SQVTM and CDR2 is ANQGSEA. Between the trimmed V and J ends, which lost 4 bases and 10 bases, there was a span of 14 bases. The CDR3 length is 13 residues. The CDR3, as DNA: TGCAGCGTTGGGTTGGCCGCGGGGTCACCCCTCCACTTT. It specifies CSVGLAAGSPLHF. Complete variable domain (other parts from reference TRBV29-1 and TRBJ1-6): SAVISQKPSRDICQRGTSLTIQCQVDSQVTMMFWYRQQPGQSLTLIATANQGSEATYESGFVIDKFPISRPNLTFSTLTVSNMSPEDSSIYLCSVGLAAGSPLHFGNGTRLTVT.

The chain links TRBV11-2 to TRBJ2-3; D is possibly TRBD2 (6 bases). This CDR3 spans 17 amino acids. CDR1 is SGHAT and CDR2 is FQNNGV in the germline V gene. Trimming stripped 4 bases from V and 11 bases from J, with 28 bases between. CDR3 in DNA: TGTGCCAGCAGCTCGTTAACTGGGTCGGGAGTCCCAGGGAAGCAGTATTTT. It encodes CASSSLTGSGVPGKQYF.

The chain uses TRBV4-3 and TRBJ2-7, with 9 bases that match TRBD1. CDR1 and CDR2 from the germline V gene are LGHNA and YSLEER. V dropped 1 base and J dropped 4; count of bases not matched to a gene: 8. This CDR3 has 16 amino acids. The CDR3 protein is CASSQGGGTGFYEQYF. CDR3 nucleotide sequence: TGCGCCAGCAGCCAAGGGGGGGGGACAGGGTTTTACGAGCAGTACTTC.

The V call is TRBV3-1 (or the pseudogene TRBV3-2), the J call TRBJ1-1; D is undetermined. CDR3 length equals 14 residues. Germline V CDR1 and CDR2: LGHDT, YNNKEL (reference sequence). With 1 base removed from V and 7 bases from J, the gap between germline ends came to 13 bases. Here the CDR3 reads CASSQGPWAVEAFF. The DNA for the CDR3 is TGTGCCAGCAGCCAAGGGCCTTGGGCCGTTGAAGCTTTCTTT.

V is TRBV28 and J is TRBJ1-4; TRBD1 might be the D (6 bases). V gave up 7 bases and J gave up 4 bases, with 16 bases separating them. The length of the CDR3 is 15 residues. Germline CDR1 reads MDHEN; CDR2 reads SYDVKM. The CDR3 loop reads CASTAPGALNEKLFF. The CDR3 coding sequence is TGTGCCAGCACTGCCCCAGGGGCCCTTAATGAAAAACTGTTTTTT.

This sequence joins TRBV28 and TRBJ1-1; 7 bases fit TRBD1. From germline, CDR1 is MDHEN and CDR2 SYDVKM. V was clipped by 5 bases and J by 0 bases; unmatched bases: 3. There are 14 residues in the CDR3. CDR3 coding DNA: TGTGCCAGCAGTGCAGGGGGTATGAACACTGAAGCTTTCTTT. Protein: CASSAGGMNTEAFF.

The genes are TRBV28 and TRBJ2-7; D is uncertain. The CDR3 runs 15 residues. V lost 7 bases and J 0 bases, leaving 16 bases between the germline ends. Germline assignment: CDR1 MDHEN and CDR2 SYDVKM. CDR3: CASMPDFSSSYEQYF. The CDR3 region has the DNA TGTGCCAGCATGCCCGACTTCTCGAGCTCCTACGAGCAGTACTTC.

The chain has TRBV5-4 and TRBJ1-1, with 8 bases lining up with TRBD1. CDR3 size: 16 residues. Germline values: CDR1 SGHNT, CDR2 YYREEE (reference sequence). V dropped 0 bases and J dropped 1; count of bases not matched to a gene: 5. CDR3: CASSLAFGQGNTEAFF. The DNA of the CDR3 is TGTGCCAGCAGCTTGGCCTTCGGACAGGGGAACACTGAAGCTTTCTTT. Filled out from reference TRBV5-4 and TRBJ1-1, the complete variable domain reads ETGVTQSPTHLIKTRGQQVTLRCSSQSGHNTVSWYQQALGQGPQFIFQYYREEENGRGNFPPRFSGLQFPNYSSELNVNALELDDSALYLCASSLAFGQGNTEAFFGQGTRLTVV.

V gene TRBV10-3 combines with J gene TRBJ1-6, with D possibly being TRBD1 (6 bases). Germline V gene lookup returns CDR1 ENHRY and CDR2 SYGVKD. V was shortened by 2 bases and J by 8 bases, with 10 bases between the two germline ends. This CDR3 has 14 amino acids. The CDR3 nucleotides are TGTGCCATCAGTGAGGATACAGGGTATTCACCCCTCCACTTT. Translated, it gives CAISEDTGYSPLHF.